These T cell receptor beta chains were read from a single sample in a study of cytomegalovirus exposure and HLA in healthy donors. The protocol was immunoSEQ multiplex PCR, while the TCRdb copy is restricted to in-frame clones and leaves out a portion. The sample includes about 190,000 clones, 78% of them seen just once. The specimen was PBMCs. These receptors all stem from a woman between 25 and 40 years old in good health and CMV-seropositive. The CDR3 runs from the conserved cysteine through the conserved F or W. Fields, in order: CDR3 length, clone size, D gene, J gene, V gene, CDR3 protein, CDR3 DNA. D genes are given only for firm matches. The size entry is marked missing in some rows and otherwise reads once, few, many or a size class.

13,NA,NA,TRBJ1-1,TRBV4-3,CASSQVFSTEAFF,TGCGCCAGCAGCCAAGTTTTCAGCACTGAAGCTTTCTTT
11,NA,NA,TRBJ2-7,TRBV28,CASRSSYEQYF,TGTGCCAGCAGGAGCTCATACGAGCAGTACTTC
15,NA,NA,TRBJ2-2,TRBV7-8,CASSLAGEETGELFF,TGTGCCAGCAGCTTAGCGGGGGAGGAGACCGGGGAGCTGTTTTTT
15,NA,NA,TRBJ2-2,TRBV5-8,CASSWRGRTTGELFF,TGTGCCAGCAGCTGGAGGGGACGGACCACCGGGGAGCTGTTTTTT
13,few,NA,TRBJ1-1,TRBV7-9,CASSLTRDTEAFF,TGTGCCAGCAGCTTAACGAGAGACACTGAAGCTTTCTTT
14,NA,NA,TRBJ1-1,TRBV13,CASTEAGKNTEAFF,TGTGCCAGCACCGAGGCAGGGAAGAACACTGAAGCTTTCTTT
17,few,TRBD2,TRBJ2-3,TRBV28,CASSLPFGSGGANTQYF,TGTGCCAGCAGTTTACCCTTTGGTAGCGGGGGGGCGAATACGCAGTATTTT
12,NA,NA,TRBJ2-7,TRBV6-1,CASSELDAEQYF,TGTGCCAGCAGCGAACTAGACGCCGAGCAGTACTTC
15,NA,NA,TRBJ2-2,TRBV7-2,CASGGTDRYTGELFF,TGTGCCAGCGGGGGGACAGATAGGTACACCGGGGAGCTGTTTTTT
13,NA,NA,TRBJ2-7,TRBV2,CASTKYRAYEQYF,TGTGCCAGCACCAAATACAGGGCCTACGAGCAGTACTTC
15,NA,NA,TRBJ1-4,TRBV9,CASSVEGGFNEKLFF,TGTGCCAGCAGCGTAGAGGGAGGGTTTAATGAAAAACTGTTTTTT
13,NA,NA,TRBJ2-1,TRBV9,CASSVPSVNEQFF,TGTGCCAGCAGCGTCCCTTCAGTCAATGAGCAGTTCTTC
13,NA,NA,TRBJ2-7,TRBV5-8,CASSLSGAHEQYF,TGTGCCAGCAGCTTATCAGGGGCTCACGAGCAGTACTTC
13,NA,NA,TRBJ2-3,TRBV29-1,CSVVGRGVDTQYF,TGCAGCGTTGTAGGACGGGGAGTTGATACGCAGTATTTT
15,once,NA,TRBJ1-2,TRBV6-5,CASSPPLTQNYGYTF,TGTGCCAGCAGCCCCCCTTTGACTCAAAACTATGGCTACACCTTC
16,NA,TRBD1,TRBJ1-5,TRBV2,CASTLRGQGLRQPQHF,TGTGCCAGCACCCTCAGGGGGCAGGGTCTACGGCAGCCCCAGCATTTT
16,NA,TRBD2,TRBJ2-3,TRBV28,CASSILAPGGTDTQYF,TGTGCCAGCAGTATCCTAGCCCCCGGGGGGACAGATACGCAGTATTTT
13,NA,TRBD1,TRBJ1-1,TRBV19,CASSRQGSSEAFF,TGTGCCAGTAGTAGACAGGGCAGCTCTGAAGCTTTCTTT
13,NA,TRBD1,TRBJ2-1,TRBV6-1,CASRDRGHNEQFF,TGTGCCAGCCGGGACAGGGGGCACAATGAGCAGTTCTTC
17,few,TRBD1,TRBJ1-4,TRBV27,CASSSILRDRDHEKLFF,TGTGCCAGCAGTTCAATCCTCCGGGACAGGGACCATGAAAAACTGTTTTTT
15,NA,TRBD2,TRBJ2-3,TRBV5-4,CASSLGTSGTDTQYF,TGTGCCAGCAGCCTGGGGACTAGCGGAACAGATACGCAGTATTTT
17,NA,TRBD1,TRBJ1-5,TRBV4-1,CASSQGLQGAKNQPQHF,TGCGCCAGCAGCCAAGGACTTCAGGGGGCGAAGAATCAGCCCCAGCATTTT
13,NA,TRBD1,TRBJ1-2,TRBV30,CAWNTGVAYGYTF,TGTGCCTGGAATACAGGGGTAGCTTATGGCTACACCTTC
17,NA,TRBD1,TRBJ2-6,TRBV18,CASSPRQGAGGANVLTF,TGTGCCAGCTCACCACGACAGGGGGCAGGTGGGGCCAACGTCCTGACTTTC
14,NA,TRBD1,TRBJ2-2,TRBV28,CASIGDRNTGELFF,TGTGCCAGCATAGGGGACAGAAACACCGGGGAGCTGTTTTTT
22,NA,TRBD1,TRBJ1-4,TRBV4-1,CASSGRSHRPGQSSEQVEKLFF,TGCGCCAGCAGCGGCCGCTCTCACCGCCCGGGACAGAGTTCCGAACAAGTCGAAAAACTGTTTTTT
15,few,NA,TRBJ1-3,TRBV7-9,CASSFLSPSGNTIYF,TGTGCCAGCAGCTTTCTATCCCCCTCTGGAAACACCATATATTTT
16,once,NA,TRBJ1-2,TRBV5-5,CASSLTVNDIYYGYTF,TGTGCCAGCAGCTTGACGGTAAATGACATATACTATGGCTACACCTTC
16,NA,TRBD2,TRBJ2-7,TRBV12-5,CASGLGSGTSSYEQYF,TGTGCTAGTGGTTTGGGCTCCGGGACTAGCAGTTACGAGCAGTACTTC
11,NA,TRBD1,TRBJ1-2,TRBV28,CASQGGEGYTF,TGTGCCAGCCAGGGGGGAGAGGGCTACACCTTC